These 19 T cell receptor beta chains were all obtained from the same sample, sequenced in a study of blood T cell repertoires in COVID-19. Here immunoSEQ multiplex PCR was the method, and the copy in TCRdb shows in-frame clones only, minus some. The sample has 120,000 to 150,000 clones, roughly 90% seen once. Sequencing was carried out using peripheral blood. The receptors were sampled from a man between 45 and 60 years old with active or convalescent COVID-19.

The chain couples TRBV2 to TRBJ1-1; D gene uncertain. This CDR3 comprises 14 residues. Germline loops: CDR1 SNHLY, CDR2 FYNNEI. The germline V and J ends were trimmed by 2 bases and 1 base, with 8 bases remaining between them. As DNA, the CDR3 is TGTGCCAGCAGTGAATTGGCGGGGAACACTGAAGCTTTCTTT. Its translation is CASSELAGNTEAFF.

In this sample, this clone turned up once. V and J are TRBV11-2 and TRBJ2-1; a possible D gene is TRBD1 (5 bases). Germline V lookup: CDR1 SGHAT, CDR2 FQNNGV. The length of the CDR3 is 12 residues. V was shortened by 7 bases and J by 7 bases, with 11 bases between the two germline ends. DNA for the CDR3: TGTGCCAGCAACCGCCAGGGAAATGAGCAGTTCTTC. This encodes CASNRQGNEQFF.

This chain links TRBV6-5 with TRBJ2-7; D remains ambiguous. V was shortened by 6 bases and J by 1 base, with 10 bases between the two germline ends. This CDR3 region has 13 residues. Germline CDR1 is MNHEY and CDR2 is SVGAGI. The CDR3 protein is CASSRVSSYEQYF. The CDR3 DNA follows: TGTGCCAGCAGCCGGGTCTCTTCCTACGAGCAGTACTTC.

The V call is TRBV3-1 (or the pseudogene TRBV3-2), the J call TRBJ2-1; D uncertain. Trimming stripped 1 base from V and 13 bases from J, with 5 bases between. The CDR3 has 10 amino acids. Germline CDR1 is LGHDT and CDR2 is YNNKEL (reference sequence). The CDR3 DNA is TGTGCCAGCAGCCAAGTTCTTCAGTTCTTC. Residues: CASSQVLQFF.

The J gene is TRBJ2-1, the V gene TRBV15; D is possibly TRBD1 (6 bases). There are 14 residues in the CDR3. Germline loops: CDR1 LNHNV, CDR2 YYDKDF (reference sequence). V lost 0 bases and J 6 bases, leaving 9 bases between the germline ends. The CDR3, as DNA: TGTGCCACCAGCAGAGACGCAGGGGTCAATGAGCAGTTCTTC. Protein product: CATSRDAGVNEQFF.

The genes are TRBV19 and TRBJ2-7; 8 nucleotides line up with TRBD2. Germline trimming cut 2 bases from V and 3 bases from J; bases unmatched to any gene: 9. Germline V CDR1 and CDR2: LNHDA, SQIVND (reference sequence). CDR3 length equals 16 residues. The CDR3 loop reads CASSIWLAGAYYEQYF. CDR3 coding DNA: TGTGCCAGTAGTATATGGCTAGCGGGTGCATACTACGAGCAGTACTTC.

This chain uses TRBV7-2 with TRBJ1-1, with D perhaps TRBD1 (5 bases). Germline CDR1 and CDR2: SGHTA and FQGNSA. This CDR3 comprises 17 residues. Trimming pared 3 bases from V and 4 bases from J, leaving 21 bases between. The chain's CDR3 is CASSFRQGSKTGTEAFF. CDR3 sequence (DNA): TGTGCCAGCAGCTTTCGGCAGGGAAGTAAAACTGGCACTGAAGCTTTCTTT.

The chain has TRBV28 and TRBJ1-4; 9 nucleotides line up with TRBD1. There are 18 residues in the CDR3. V dropped 5 bases and J dropped 7; count of bases not matched to a gene: 17. Germline CDR1 is MDHEN and CDR2 is SYDVKM. CDR3 sequence reads: CASSQTTLGQGPSEKLFF. DNA for the CDR3: TGTGCCAGCAGTCAAACCACCCTAGGACAGGGGCCGAGTGAAAAACTGTTTTTT.

On this clone itself: Other nucleotide sequences in the sample specify the same CDR3. The V call is TRBV18, the J call TRBJ1-1; D possibly corresponds to TRBD1 (5 bases). This CDR3 has 13 amino acids. The germline V gene has CDR1 KGHSH and CDR2 LQKENI. V was cut by 3 bases and J by 2 bases, with 7 bases left in between. CDR3 coding DNA: TGTGCCAGCTCACCCCAGGGAAACACTGAAGCTTTCTTT. Translating it yields CASSPQGNTEAFF.

Written as DNA, the CDR3 is TGCGCCAGCAGCCAAGTCAGCCTAAGAGGCGAAAAACTGTTTTTT. Amino acid sequence: CASSQVSLRGEKLFF. The chain has TRBV4-1 and TRBJ1-4, with D hard to call. The CDR3 sequence is 15 residues long. The germline gives CDR1 MGHRA, CDR2 YSYEKL. V shed 1 base and J shed 8 bases, with 14 bases lying between them.

The CDR3 is CASSPGQVYEQYF. DNA for the CDR3: TGTGCCAGCTCACCAGGCCAAGTCTACGAGCAGTACTTC. The gene calls are TRBV18 and TRBJ2-7; unclear D gene. CDR3 length equals 13 residues. The germline CDR1 and CDR2 sequences are KGHSH and LQKENI. The V and J ends lost 2 bases and 3 bases respectively, with 8 bases between them.

V and J are TRBV5-6 and TRBJ2-1, with 9 nucleotides matching TRBD2. V lost 0 bases and J lost 3; bases outside the gene matches: 7. The CDR3 consists of 17 residues. Germline CDR1 SGHDT, CDR2 YYEEEE. CDR3 bases: TGTGCCAGCAGCTTGGCTCCCAATAGCGGGGGCTACAATGAGCAGTTCTTC. As protein: CASSLAPNSGGYNEQFF.

This clone was detected only once. The chain couples TRBV20-1 to TRBJ1-4; perhaps TRBD1 as D (5 bases). The V gene's germline CDR1 is DFQATT and CDR2 SNEGSKA (reference sequence). The CDR3 runs to 14 residues. Trimming left V 3 bases short and J 8 bases short, with 16 bases between. Here the CDR3 reads CSASPEQVGEKLFF. In DNA, the CDR3 is TGCAGTGCTAGTCCAGAACAGGTTGGGGAAAAACTGTTTTTT.

The gene calls are TRBV6-5 and TRBJ2-5; TRBD1 matches at 11 bases. The V and J ends lost 2 bases and 5 bases, in that order; junction bases with no gene match: 1. The germline V gene encodes CDR1 MNHEY and CDR2 SVGAGI. The CDR3 totals 14 residues. The CDR3 sequence is CASSYGDRGETQYF. CDR3 coding DNA: TGTGCCAGCAGTTACGGGGACAGGGGGGAGACCCAGTACTTC.

This chain joins TRBV7-9 and TRBJ1-1; D remains ambiguous. CDR3 size: 14 residues. V was trimmed by 1 base and J by 0 bases, leaving 6 bases between them. Germline V gives CDR1 SEHNR, CDR2 FQNEAQ (reference sequence). CDR3 region: CASSLDPVNTEAFF. In DNA, the CDR3 is TGTGCCAGCAGCTTAGATCCGGTGAACACTGAAGCTTTCTTT.

The rearrangement joins TRBV19 to TRBJ2-5, with 8 positions matching TRBD1. V was pared by 3 bases and J by 5 bases, with 8 bases of the junction left unmatched. Germline V gene lookup returns CDR1 LNHDA and CDR2 SQIVND (reference sequence). The CDR3 is 15 residues long. The CDR3 DNA reads as TGTGCCAGTAGTATCGCCGCAGGGGGCGGGGAGACCCAGTACTTC. Translated: CASSIAAGGGETQYF. The full variable domain, its missing parts supplied by reference TRBV19 and TRBJ2-5, is DGGITQSPKYLFRKEGQNVTLSCEQNLNHDAMYWYRQDPGQGLRLIYYSQIVNDFQKGDIAEGYSVSREKKESFPLTVTSAQKNPTAFYLCASSIAAGGGETQYFGPGTRLLVL.

This clone was recorded once. The rearrangement links TRBV28 to TRBJ1-5; 11 bases line up with TRBD1. The CDR3 loop spans 15 amino acids. The germline CDR1 and CDR2 sequences are MDHEN and SYDVKM. The V and J ends lost 3 bases and 6 bases, in that order; junction bases with no gene match: 4. CDR3 protein: CASSFWTGGVQPQHF. CDR3 nucleotide sequence: TGTGCCAGCAGTTTCTGGACAGGGGGCGTTCAGCCCCAGCATTTT. Filled out from reference TRBV28 and TRBJ1-5, the complete variable domain reads DVKVTQSSRYLVKRTGEKVFLECVQDMDHENMFWYRQDPGLGLRLIYFSYDVKMKEKGDIPEGYSVSREKKERFSLILESASTNQTSMYLCASSFWTGGVQPQHFGDGTRLSIL.

The chain combines TRBV19 with TRBJ2-2, with a possible D match to TRBD1 (5 bases). V was pared by 7 bases and J by 6 bases, with 24 bases between. CDR1 LNHDA and CDR2 SQIVND come from the germline V gene (reference sequence). The CDR3 length is 17 residues. CDR3 amino acids: CASTSSVQGFFAGELFF. The CDR3 coding sequence is TGTGCCAGTACCTCGTCGGTTCAGGGCTTTTTTGCCGGGGAGCTGTTTTTT.

This clone was detected only a few times. The V call is TRBV30, the J call TRBJ2-7; D might be TRBD1 (5 bases). This CDR3 has 13 residues. Between the trimmed V and J ends, which lost 1 base and 2 bases, there was a span of 9 bases. The germline V gene has CDR1 GTSNPN and CDR2 SVGIG (reference sequence). CDR3 in DNA: TGTGCCTGGAGTGGGGGCAGAACCTACGAGCAGTACTTC. It codes for CAWSGGRTYEQYF.